Below, one T cell receptor (beta chain) is given with its context. Its recognized antigen is unknown. One base away there is no much larger clone; base qualities are not given. This specimen belongs to a study of T-cell reconstitution after alpha-beta-depleted transplantation in children (dated by TCRdb to the mid-2010s). Study-wide context: The study quantitatively tracked T-cell immune reconstitution after TCRalphabeta/CD19-depleted allogeneic hematopoietic cell transplantation in children using TCR repertoire profiling. Overall study results and their limits: The frequencies of hyperexpanded clones fell over the following months, and after one year, T-cell counts and TCRbeta diversity were mostly attributed to newly produced T cells. In some patients, high TCRbeta diversity at day 60 was attributed to recipient T cells and intrathymic progenitors that had survived conditioning. The apparently early alphabetaT-cell count recovery about two months after transplant was reportedly dependent on only several hundred rapidly expanded clones derived from non-depleted graft cells.

Sample treatment or condition, as interpreted from the label and publication: allogeneic hematopoietic cell transplantation with graft depleted of TCRalphabeta T cells and CD19 B cells. The children who served as transplant recipients had been given grafts of TCRalphabeta/CD19-depleted allogeneic hematopoietic cells. Library construction relied on PCR. The run used an Illumina HiSeq 2500. Molecular barcoding was employed in the preparation of TCR libraries, with unique molecular identifiers being used to normalize TCRbeta repertoire quantification. In-frame beta chains were kept once TCRdb had trimmed the public reads at Q25 with fastp and called clones with MiXCR. Merged by CDR3 protein, the rows form single entries marked with the most common genes and DNA. The sample table holds a few hundred thousand distinct CDR3 sequences, of which 27% were seen once. Just over 35% of the sample is taken by the ten largest.

Measured from the cysteine to the phenylalanine, the CDR3 is 17 residues long. The only DNA kept is the CDR3, 51 bases in frame from the first base. CDR1 and CDR2 are read off the germline V gene as SGHVS and FQNEAQ. Trimming costs V 0 bases and J 0 bases, and their ends lie 12 bases apart. The rearranged segments are TRBV7-8 and TRBJ1-5; tentative D gene TRBD1, with 6 bases matching. The sequencing here drew on PBMCs, taken before TCRalphabeta/CD19-depleted stem cell transplant. The receptor's source is a boy younger than two with Wiskott-Aldrich syndrome, due to receive a stem cell transplant. In nucleotide form, the sequence is TGTGCCAGCAGCTTAGCGGGGACAATTTATAGCAATCAGCCCCAGCATTTT. Translated, it reads CASSLAGTIYSNQPQHF.